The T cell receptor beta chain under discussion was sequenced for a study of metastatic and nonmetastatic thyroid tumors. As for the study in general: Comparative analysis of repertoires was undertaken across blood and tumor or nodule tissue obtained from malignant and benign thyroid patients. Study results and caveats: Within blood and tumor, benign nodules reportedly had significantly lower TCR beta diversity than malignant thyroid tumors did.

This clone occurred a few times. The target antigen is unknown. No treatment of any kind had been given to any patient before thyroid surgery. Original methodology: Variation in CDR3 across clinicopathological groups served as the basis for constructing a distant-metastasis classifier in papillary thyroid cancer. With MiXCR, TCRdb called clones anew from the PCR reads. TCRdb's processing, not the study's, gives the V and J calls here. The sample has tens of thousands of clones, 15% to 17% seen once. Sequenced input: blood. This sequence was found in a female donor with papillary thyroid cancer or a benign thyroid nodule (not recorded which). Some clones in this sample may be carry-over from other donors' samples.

CDR3 bases: TGTGCCAGCAGTTTTTGGCGGACTAGCCAAGAGACCCAGTACTTC. It is translated as CASSFWRTSQETQYF. The chain couples TRBV28 to TRBJ2-5; 7 bases fit TRBD2. The CDR3 has 15 residues. The junction had 5 bases not matched to a gene; V was cut back by 3 bases and J by 1 base. Per germline, CDR1 MDHEN and CDR2 SYDVKM.